This T cell receptor beta chain was captured in a study of T cells expressing NK-cell markers. Study-wide points: A few donors' CD3+CD56-NKG2C+ cells were dominated by the same clonotypes.

Synthesis of TCR beta cDNA relied on 5'RACE template switching carrying UMIs. TCRdb reanalyzed the 5' RACE reads and collapses them to one entry per CDR3 protein, without DNA. This specimen shows about 160,000 distinct CDR3 sequences; the ten leading clones hold less than 20%. With respect to this clonotype: Its antigen is not known.

The CDR3 runs 13 residues. The rearrangement uses TRBV12-3 or TRBV12-4 and TRBJ1-6. Specimen: blood T cells: a sorted CD56 or NKG2C T cell subset, CD4+ or CD8+ T cells, or bulk PBMC T cells (not recorded which). The origin of this receptor is a woman aged 18 to 75 in good health. The CDR3 loop reads CASSLSYNSPLHF.